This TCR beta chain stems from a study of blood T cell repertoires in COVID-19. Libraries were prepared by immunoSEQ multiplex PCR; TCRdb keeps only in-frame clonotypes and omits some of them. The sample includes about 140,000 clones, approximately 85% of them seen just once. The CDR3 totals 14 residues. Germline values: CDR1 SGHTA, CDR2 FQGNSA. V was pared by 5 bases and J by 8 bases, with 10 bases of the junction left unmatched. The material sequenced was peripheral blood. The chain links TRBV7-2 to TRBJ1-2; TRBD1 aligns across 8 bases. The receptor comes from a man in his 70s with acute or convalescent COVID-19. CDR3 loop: CASSGQRTGRGYTF. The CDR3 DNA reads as TGTGCCAGCAGCGGACAGCGGACAGGGCGCGGCTACACCTTC.